One and the same sample provided the 9 T cell receptor beta chains below, sequenced in a study of blood T cell repertoires in COVID-19. Assay used: immunoSEQ multiplex PCR; TCRdb lists only in-frame clones, some missing. Of roughly 77,000 clones in the sample, about nine tenths were seen once. The material sequenced was peripheral blood. These receptors came from a woman over 75 with active COVID-19.

The chain is built from TRBV12-3 or TRBV12-4 and TRBJ2-3; the match to TRBD2 covers 11 bases. After removal of 8 bases from V and 4 bases from J, the junction contained 2 bases not matched to a gene. This CDR3 has 13 residues. CDR3 nucleotide sequence: TGTGCCAGCCGACTAGCGGGACCAGATACGCAGTATTTT. Protein: CASRLAGPDTQYF.

A word on this clone: Distinct nucleotide sequences in the sample also encode this CDR3. This CDR3 is CASSPGQGAGNTIYF. The CDR3 nucleotides are TGTGCCAGCTCACCGGGACAGGGGGCCGGAAACACCATATATTTT. This rearrangement joins TRBV18 to TRBJ1-3; 12 positions match TRBD1. CDR1 and CDR2 from the germline V gene are KGHSH and LQKENI. The CDR3 length is 15 residues. The V and J ends lost 3 bases and 4 bases, in that order; junction bases with no gene match: 1.

The J gene is TRBJ2-1, the V gene TRBV7-2; 13 bases map to TRBD2. The germline CDR1 and CDR2 sequences are SGHTA and FQGNSA. The CDR3 covers 14 residues. Trimming removed 5 bases from V and 9 bases from J; junction bases left unmatched: 4. The CDR3 nucleotides read TGTGCCAGCAGCGGACTAGCGGGAGAAAGTGAGCAGTTCTTC. Protein: CASSGLAGESEQFF. The complete variable domain, with remaining parts taken from reference TRBV7-2 and TRBJ2-1, reads GAGVSQSPSNKVTEKGKDVELRCDPISGHTALYWYRQSLGQGLEFLIYFQGNSAPDKSGLPSDRFSAERTGGSVSTLTIQRTQQEDSAVYLCASSGLAGESEQFFGPGTRLTVL.

The chain combines TRBV27 with TRBJ1-2; tentative D call: TRBD1 (5 bases). The CDR3 runs 14 residues. Between the trimmed V and J ends, which lost 2 bases and 8 bases, there was a span of 15 bases. Germline CDR1 and CDR2: MNHEY and SMNVEV (reference sequence). CDR3 nucleotides: TGTGCCAGCAGTTTACTGGGGGGTCCTTACGGCTACACCTTC. Amino acids: CASSLLGGPYGYTF.

The rearrangement uses TRBV28 and TRBJ1-3, with 7 bases identical to TRBD1. The CDR3 consists of 14 residues. V trimming: 6 bases; J trimming: 3 bases; junction bases outside the gene matches: 5. CDR1 MDHEN and CDR2 SYDVKM come from the germline V gene. The CDR3 DNA reads as TGTGCCAGCAGCCCCAGGGGGAGTGGAAACACCATATATTTT. Translating gives CASSPRGSGNTIYF.

This clone was counted a single time. CDR3 amino acids: CASGAFRDIQYF. CDR3 DNA sequence: TGTGCCAGCGGTGCCTTTCGGGACATTCAGTACTTC. The chain has TRBV6-6 and TRBJ2-4; D ambiguous. CDR1 and CDR2 from the germline V gene are MNHNY and SVGAGI (reference sequence). Trimming took 8 bases from V and 8 from J, leaving 13 bases between them. This CDR3 region has 12 residues.

The V and J genes are TRBV18 and TRBJ1-1; 10 bases are shared with TRBD1. The CDR3 loop spans 19 amino acids. V trimming: 5 bases; J trimming: 1 base; junction bases outside the gene matches: 16. Per the germline V gene, CDR1 is KGHSH and CDR2 is LQKENI. DNA for the CDR3: TGTGCCAGCTCAATTTGGGGGACAGGGGCTGGGAAAAAGAACACTGAAGCTTTCTTT. Encoded protein: CASSIWGTGAGKKNTEAFF.

This clone appeared a few times. This rearrangement joins TRBV5-4 to TRBJ1-4; a possible D gene is TRBD1 (5 bases). The germline V and J ends were trimmed by 3 bases and 6 bases, with 15 bases remaining between them. CDR3 size: 15 residues. The germline CDR1 and CDR2 sequences are SGHNT and YYREEE (reference sequence). CDR3 bases: TGTGCCAGCAGCTCGAGAATAGGGGTGCATGAAAAACTGTTTTTT. Its protein product is CASSSRIGVHEKLFF.

V usage is TRBV28 and J usage is TRBJ2-3; D might be TRBD1 (6 bases). Looked up from germline, CDR1 is MDHEN and CDR2 is SYDVKM. V lost 5 bases and J lost 6, with 18 bases in between. CDR3 length: 15 residues. CDR3 sequence: CASSPGTAGEDTQYF. CDR3 in DNA: TGTGCCAGCAGTCCTGGCACGGCAGGGGAGGATACGCAGTATTTT.